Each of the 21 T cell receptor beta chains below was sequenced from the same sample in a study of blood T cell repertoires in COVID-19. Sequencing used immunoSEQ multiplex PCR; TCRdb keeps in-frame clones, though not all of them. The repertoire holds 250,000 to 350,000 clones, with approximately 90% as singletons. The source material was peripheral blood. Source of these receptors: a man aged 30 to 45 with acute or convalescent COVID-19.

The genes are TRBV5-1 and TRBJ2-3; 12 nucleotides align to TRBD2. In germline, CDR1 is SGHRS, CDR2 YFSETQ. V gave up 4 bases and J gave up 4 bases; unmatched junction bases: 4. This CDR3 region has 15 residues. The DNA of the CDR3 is TGCGCCAGCAGCCCTCCTAGCGGGGGGGCAGATACGCAGTATTTT. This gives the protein CASSPPSGGADTQYF.

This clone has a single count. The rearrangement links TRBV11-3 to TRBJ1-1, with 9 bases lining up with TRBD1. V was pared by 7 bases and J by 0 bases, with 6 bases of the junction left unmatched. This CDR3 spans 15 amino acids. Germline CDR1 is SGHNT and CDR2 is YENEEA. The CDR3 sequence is CASNTQGAVNTEAFF. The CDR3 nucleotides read TGTGCCAGCAACACACAGGGGGCCGTGAACACTGAAGCTTTCTTT.

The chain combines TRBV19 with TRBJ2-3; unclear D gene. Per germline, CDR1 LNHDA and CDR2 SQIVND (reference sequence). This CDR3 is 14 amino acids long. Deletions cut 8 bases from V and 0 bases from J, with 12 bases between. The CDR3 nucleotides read TGTGCCAGTGGTTTAGGTACTAGCACAGATACGCAGTATTTT. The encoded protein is CASGLGTSTDTQYF.

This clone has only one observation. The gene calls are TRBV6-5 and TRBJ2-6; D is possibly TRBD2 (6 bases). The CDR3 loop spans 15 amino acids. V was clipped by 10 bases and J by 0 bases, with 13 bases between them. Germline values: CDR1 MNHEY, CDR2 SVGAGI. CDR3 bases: TGTGCCACCAATCGGAGGGACTCTGGGGCCAACGTCCTGACTTTC. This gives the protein CATNRRDSGANVLTF.

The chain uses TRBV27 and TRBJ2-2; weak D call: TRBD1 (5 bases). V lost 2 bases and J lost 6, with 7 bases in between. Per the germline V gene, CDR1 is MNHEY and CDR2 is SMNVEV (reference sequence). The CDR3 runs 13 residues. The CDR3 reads CASSLAGSGELFF. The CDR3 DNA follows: TGTGCCAGCAGTTTAGCAGGGTCCGGGGAGCTGTTTTTT.

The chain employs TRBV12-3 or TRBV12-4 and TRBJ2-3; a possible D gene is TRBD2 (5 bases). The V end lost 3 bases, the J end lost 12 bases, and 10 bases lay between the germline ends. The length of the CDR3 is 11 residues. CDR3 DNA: TGTGCCAGCAGTTTCTTGGGAGATCAGTATTTT. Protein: CASSFLGDQYF.

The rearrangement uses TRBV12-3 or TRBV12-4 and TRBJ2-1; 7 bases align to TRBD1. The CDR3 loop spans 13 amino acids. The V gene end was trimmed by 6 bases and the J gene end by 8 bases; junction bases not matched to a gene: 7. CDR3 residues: CASSTHQGDEQFF. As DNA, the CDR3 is TGTGCCAGCAGCACCCACCAGGGGGATGAGCAGTTCTTC.

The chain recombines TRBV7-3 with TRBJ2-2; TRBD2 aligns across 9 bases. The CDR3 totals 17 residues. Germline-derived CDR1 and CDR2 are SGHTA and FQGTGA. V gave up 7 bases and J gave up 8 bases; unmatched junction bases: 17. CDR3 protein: CASTLWSASGIAGELFF. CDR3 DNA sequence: TGTGCCAGCACCCTTTGGTCGGCTAGCGGGATTGCGGGGGAGCTGTTTTTT.

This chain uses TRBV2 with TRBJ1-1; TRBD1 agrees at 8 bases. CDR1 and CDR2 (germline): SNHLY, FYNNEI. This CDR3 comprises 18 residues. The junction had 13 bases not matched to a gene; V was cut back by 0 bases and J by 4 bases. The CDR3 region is CASSEAVGQGIHGTEAFF. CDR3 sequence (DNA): TGTGCCAGCAGTGAAGCAGTCGGACAGGGCATTCATGGCACTGAAGCTTTCTTT.

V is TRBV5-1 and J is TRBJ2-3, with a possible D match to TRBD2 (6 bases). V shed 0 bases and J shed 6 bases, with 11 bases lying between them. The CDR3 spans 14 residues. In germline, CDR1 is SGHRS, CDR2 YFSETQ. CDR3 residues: CASSLDGGYDTQYF. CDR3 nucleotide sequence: TGCGCCAGCAGCTTGGACGGGGGATATGATACGCAGTATTTT.

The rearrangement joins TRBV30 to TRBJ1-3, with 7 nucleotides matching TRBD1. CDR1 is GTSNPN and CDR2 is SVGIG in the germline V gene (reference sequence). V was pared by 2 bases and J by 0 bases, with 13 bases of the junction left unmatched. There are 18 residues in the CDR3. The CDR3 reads CAWSFGQALVGSGNTIYF. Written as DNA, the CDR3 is TGTGCCTGGAGTTTCGGACAGGCTCTGGTCGGCTCTGGAAACACCATATATTTT.

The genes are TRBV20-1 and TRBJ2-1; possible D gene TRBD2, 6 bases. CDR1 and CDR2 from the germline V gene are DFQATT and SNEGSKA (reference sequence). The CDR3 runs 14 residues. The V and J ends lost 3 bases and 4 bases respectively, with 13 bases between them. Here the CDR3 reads CSASLGEVYNEQFF. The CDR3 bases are TGCAGTGCTAGTTTGGGGGAGGTGTACAATGAGCAGTTCTTC.

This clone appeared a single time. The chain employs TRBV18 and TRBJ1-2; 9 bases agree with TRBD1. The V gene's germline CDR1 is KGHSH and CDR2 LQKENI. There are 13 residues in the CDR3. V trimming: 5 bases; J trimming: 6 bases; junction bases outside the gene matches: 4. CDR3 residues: CASSAGQGNGYTF. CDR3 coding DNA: TGTGCCAGCTCAGCGGGACAGGGTAATGGCTACACCTTC.

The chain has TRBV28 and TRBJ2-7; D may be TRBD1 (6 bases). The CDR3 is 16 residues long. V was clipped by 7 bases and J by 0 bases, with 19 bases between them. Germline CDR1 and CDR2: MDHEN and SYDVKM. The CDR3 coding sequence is TGTGCCAGCAACTCCCCCGGAGCAGGGGCCTCCTACGAGCAGTACTTC. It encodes CASNSPGAGASYEQYF.

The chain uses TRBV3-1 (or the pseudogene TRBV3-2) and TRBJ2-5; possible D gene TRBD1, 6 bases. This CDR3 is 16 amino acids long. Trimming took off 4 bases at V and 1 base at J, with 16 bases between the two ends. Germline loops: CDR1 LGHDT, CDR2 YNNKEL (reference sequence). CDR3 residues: CASSLGTYASQETQYF. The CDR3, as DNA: TGTGCCAGCAGCCTAGGGACATACGCGAGCCAAGAGACCCAGTACTTC.

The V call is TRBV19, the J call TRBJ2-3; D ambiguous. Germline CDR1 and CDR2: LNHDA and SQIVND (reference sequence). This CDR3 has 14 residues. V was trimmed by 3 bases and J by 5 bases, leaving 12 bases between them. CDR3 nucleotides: TGTGCCAGTAGTATGCGGCCCCCGGGAGATACGCAGTATTTT. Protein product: CASSMRPPGDTQYF.

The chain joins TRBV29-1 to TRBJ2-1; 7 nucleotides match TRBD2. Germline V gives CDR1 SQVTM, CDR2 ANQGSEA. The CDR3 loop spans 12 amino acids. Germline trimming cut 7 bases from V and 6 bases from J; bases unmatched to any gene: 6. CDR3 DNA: TGCAGCGCCGGGGGGATCCCCAATGAGCAGTTCTTC. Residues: CSAGGIPNEQFF.

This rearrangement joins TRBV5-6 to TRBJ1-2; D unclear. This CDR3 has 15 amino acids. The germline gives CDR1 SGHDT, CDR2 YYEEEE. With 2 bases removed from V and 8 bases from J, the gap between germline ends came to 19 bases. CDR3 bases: TGTGCCAGCAGCTTATATACATTCTCCGCGGGAGGCTACACCTTC. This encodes CASSLYTFSAGGYTF. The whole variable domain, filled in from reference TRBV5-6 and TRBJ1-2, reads DAGVTQSPTHLIKTRGQQVTLRCSPKSGHDTVSWYQQALGQGPQFIFQYYEEEERQRGNFPDRFSGHQFPNYSSELNVNALLLGDSALYLCASSLYTFSAGGYTFGSGTRLTVV.

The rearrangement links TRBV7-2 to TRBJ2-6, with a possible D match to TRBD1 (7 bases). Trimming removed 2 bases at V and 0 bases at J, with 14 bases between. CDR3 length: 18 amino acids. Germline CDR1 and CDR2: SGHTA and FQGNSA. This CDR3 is CASSLNPGGSSGANVLTF. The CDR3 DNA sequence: TGTGCCAGCAGCTTAAACCCAGGGGGGAGCTCTGGGGCCAACGTCCTGACTTTC.

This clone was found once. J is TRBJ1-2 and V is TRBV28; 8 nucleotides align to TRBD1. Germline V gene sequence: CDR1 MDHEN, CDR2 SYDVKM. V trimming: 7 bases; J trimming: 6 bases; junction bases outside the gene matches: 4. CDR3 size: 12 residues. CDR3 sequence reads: CASTPQGDGYTF. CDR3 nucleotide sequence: TGTGCCAGCACGCCACAGGGGGATGGCTACACCTTC.

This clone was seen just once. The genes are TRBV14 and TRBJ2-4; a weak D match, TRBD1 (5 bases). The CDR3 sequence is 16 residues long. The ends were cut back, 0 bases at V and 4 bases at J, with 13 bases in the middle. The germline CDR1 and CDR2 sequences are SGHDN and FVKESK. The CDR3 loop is CASSQERAAGKNIQYF. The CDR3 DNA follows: TGTGCCAGCAGCCAAGAAAGGGCGGCAGGGAAAAACATTCAGTACTTC.